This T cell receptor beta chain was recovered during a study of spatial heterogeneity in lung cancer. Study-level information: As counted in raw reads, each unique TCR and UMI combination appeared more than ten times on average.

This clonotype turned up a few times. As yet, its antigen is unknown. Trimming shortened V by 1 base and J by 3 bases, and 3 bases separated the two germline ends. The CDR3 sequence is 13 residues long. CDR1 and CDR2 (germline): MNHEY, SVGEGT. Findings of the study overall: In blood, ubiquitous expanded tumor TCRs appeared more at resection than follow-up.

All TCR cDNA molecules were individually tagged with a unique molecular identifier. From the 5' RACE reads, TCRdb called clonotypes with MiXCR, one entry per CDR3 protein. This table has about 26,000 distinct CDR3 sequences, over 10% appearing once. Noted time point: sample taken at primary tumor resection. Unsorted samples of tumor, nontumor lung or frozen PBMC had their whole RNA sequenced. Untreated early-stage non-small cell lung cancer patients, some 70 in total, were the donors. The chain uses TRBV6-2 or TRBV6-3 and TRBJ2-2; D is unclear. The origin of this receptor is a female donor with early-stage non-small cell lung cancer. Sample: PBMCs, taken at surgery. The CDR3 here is CASSYFDTGELFF. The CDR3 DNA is TGTGCCAGCAGTTACTTCGACACCGGGGAGCTGTTTTTT.